This TCR beta chain was identified during a study of blood T cell repertoires in COVID-19. Across the study: Both acute and convalescent COVID-19 samples were obtained from the United States, Italy and Spain. Sources were T cells, B-cell-depleted T cells, or PBMCs; the material itself was cDNA or gDNA.

In the study's own analysis: Researchers report that nucleated cell counts were estimated from reference gene primer amplification. Sequenced by immunoSEQ multiplex PCR; TCRdb stores in-frame clones only, minus some. V, J and clone size are those of that table, while D and trimming were read from the DNA. Among about 180,000 clones listed, about nine tenths were seen once. The germline V and J ends were trimmed by 4 bases and 2 bases, with 12 bases remaining between them. There are 15 residues in the CDR3. Per the germline V gene, CDR1 is MRHNA and CDR2 is SNTAGT. The receptor comes from a man in his 70s with active or convalescent COVID-19. The source material was peripheral blood. The V call is TRBV6-4, the J call TRBJ2-1; D might be TRBD1 (6 bases). The CDR3 reads CASSVEDRAYNEQFF. CDR3 sequence (DNA): TGTGCCAGCAGTGTTGAGGACAGAGCCTACAATGAGCAGTTCTTC.